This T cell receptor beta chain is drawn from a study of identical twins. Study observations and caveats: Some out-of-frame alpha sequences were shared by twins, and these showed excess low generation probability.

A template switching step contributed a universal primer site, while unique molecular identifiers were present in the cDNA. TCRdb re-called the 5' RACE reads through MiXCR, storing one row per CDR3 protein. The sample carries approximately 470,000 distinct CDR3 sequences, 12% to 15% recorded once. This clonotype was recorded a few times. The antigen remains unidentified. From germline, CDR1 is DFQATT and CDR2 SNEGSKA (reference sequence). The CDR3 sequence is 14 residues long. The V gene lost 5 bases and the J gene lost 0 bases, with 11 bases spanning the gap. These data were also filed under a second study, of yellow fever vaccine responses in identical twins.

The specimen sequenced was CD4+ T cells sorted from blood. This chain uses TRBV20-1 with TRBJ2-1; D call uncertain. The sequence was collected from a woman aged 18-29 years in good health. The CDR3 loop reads CSAVKASSYNEQFF. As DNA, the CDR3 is TGCAGTGCTGTTAAGGCGAGCTCCTACAATGAGCAGTTCTTC.